This is a list of T cell receptor beta chains from one sample in a study of OX40 agonist ivuxolimab in advanced cancers. Sequencing was performed with immunoSEQ multiplex PCR; in TCRdb, only in-frame clones are kept and a portion is missing. In the table there are tens of thousands of clones, roughly four fifths of which are singletons. The source was CD4+ or CD8+ T cells sorted from blood, collected in a trial of the OX40 agonist ivuxolimab. Receptors were obtained from an adult with an advanced solid tumor such as melanoma, head and neck, liver or kidney cancer. CDR3s include the opening cysteine and the closing phenylalanine or tryptophan. Each record gives: V gene, J gene, D gene, clone size, CDR3 protein, CDR3 DNA. A D gene is named only where the DNA matches it firmly. Clone size is stated in some rows and not others, as once, few, many or a class when expanded.

TRBV9	TRBJ2-6	TRBD2	NA	CASSGGWGTSTSGANVLTF	TGTGCCAGCAGCGGAGGGTGGGGGACTAGCACCTCTGGGGCCAACGTCCTGACTTTC
TRBV5-1	TRBJ2-5	NA	once	CASTTSGDNQETQYF	TGCGCCAGCACCACCTCGGGCGACAACCAAGAGACCCAGTACTTC
TRBV7-2	TRBJ2-1	NA	NA	CASSFNVRREQFF	TGTGCCAGCAGCTTCAATGTCCGGAGGGAGCAGTTCTTC
TRBV7-9	TRBJ1-4	NA	NA	CASSLSLGSGWEKLFF	TGTGCCAGCAGCTTATCTCTTGGTTCCGGATGGGAAAAACTGTTTTTT
TRBV9	TRBJ1-4	TRBD1	NA	CASSEGTGRTNEKLFF	TGTGCCAGCAGCGAGGGGACAGGAAGGACTAATGAAAAACTGTTTTTT
TRBV18	TRBJ1-2	NA	NA	CASSPDSPNSKSYGYTF	TGTGCCAGCTCACCAGACAGCCCGAATTCAAAAAGCTATGGCTACACCTTC
TRBV11-1	TRBJ2-3	NA	once	CASSLEGSKDTQYF	TGTGCCAGCAGCTTAGAAGGGAGTAAAGATACGCAGTATTTT
TRBV7-2	TRBJ1-4	TRBD1	NA	CASSPDSGTGYF	TGTGCCAGCAGCCCGGACTCCGGGACAGGGTATTTT
TRBV6-6	TRBJ2-3	NA	NA	CASSQGGDTQYF	TGTGCCAGCAGCCAAGGGGGGGATACGCAGTATTTT
TRBV6-4	TRBJ2-3	TRBD2	medium-sized	CASSGTSGGADTQYF	TGTGCCAGCTCCGGGACTAGCGGGGGGGCAGATACGCAGTATTTT
TRBV7-3	TRBJ1-1	NA	few	CASSLTTGASTEAFF	TGTGCCAGCAGCTTAACGACGGGAGCGTCCACTGAAGCTTTCTTT
TRBV9	TRBJ1-4	NA	NA	CASSVRGVDEKLFF	TGTGCCAGCAGCGTCAGAGGGGTGGACGAAAAACTGTTTTTT
TRBV7-9	TRBJ2-5	NA	NA	CASSRQETQYF	TGTGCCAGCAGCCGGCAAGAGACCCAGTACTTC
TRBV27	TRBJ1-2	NA	NA	CASAPVRDDGYTF	TGTGCCAGCGCGCCCGTCAGGGACGATGGCTACACCTTC
TRBV7-3	TRBJ2-7	TRBD1	NA	CASSLDRGRSYEQYF	TGTGCCAGCAGCCTTGACAGGGGGCGCTCCTACGAGCAGTACTTC
TRBV28	TRBJ1-2	NA	NA	CASSQTQGRDYGYTF	TGTGCCAGCAGTCAGACCCAGGGGCGAGACTATGGCTACACCTTC
TRBV5-1	TRBJ2-5	NA	NA	CASSLDPGYQETQYF	TGCGCCAGCAGCTTGGATCCGGGCTACCAAGAGACCCAGTACTTC
TRBV29-1	TRBJ2-3	TRBD2	once	CSVGAGGPADTQYF	TGCAGCGTGGGAGCGGGGGGGCCCGCAGATACGCAGTATTTT
TRBV23-1	TRBJ2-2	NA	NA	CASSHSEGSGNTGELFF	TGCGCCAGCAGTCACTCCGAGGGTAGCGGGAACACCGGGGAGCTGTTTTTT
TRBV9	TRBJ1-2	NA	NA	CASSAPGKNYGYTF	TGTGCCAGCAGCGCCCCGGGCAAGAACTATGGCTACACCTTC
TRBV7-9	TRBJ2-5	NA	NA	CASSGIVQYF	TGTGCCAGCAGCGGAATCGTGCAGTACTTC
TRBV5-1	TRBJ1-1	TRBD1	once	CASSRSGTANTEAFF	TGCGCCAGCAGCAGGTCCGGGACAGCGAACACTGAAGCTTTCTTT
TRBV4-3	TRBJ2-3	TRBD2	NA	CASSQGSGGRRDTQYF	TGCGCCAGCAGCCAAGGTAGCGGGGGGCGAAGAGATACGCAGTATTTT
TRBV6-1	TRBJ1-1	NA	NA	CASSPQGNTEAFF	TGTGCCAGCAGCCCCCAGGGGAACACTGAAGCTTTCTTT
TRBV7-9	TRBJ2-7	NA	few	CASSSRVHEQYF	TGTGCCAGCAGCTCTCGGGTCCACGAGCAGTACTTC
TRBV28	TRBJ1-1	TRBD1	NA	CASSPLQGYGTEAFF	TGTGCCAGCAGTCCCTTACAGGGGTATGGCACTGAAGCTTTCTTT
TRBV7-2	TRBJ1-6	TRBD1	NA	CASSLGRTGLYNSPLHF	TGTGCCAGCAGCTTAGGCAGGACAGGCCTCTATAATTCACCCCTCCACTTT
TRBV12-5	TRBJ1-1	NA	NA	CASGPGGPTEAFF	TGTGCTAGTGGCCCGGGGGGACCCACTGAAGCTTTCTTT
TRBV4-1	TRBJ2-7	NA	NA	CASSQGQGGRQYF	TGCGCCAGCAGCCAAGGACAGGGCGGGAGGCAGTACTTC
TRBV6-6	TRBJ2-1	TRBD2	NA	CASSYSTSGGYNEQFF	TGTGCCAGCAGTTACTCGACTAGCGGGGGCTACAATGAGCAGTTCTTC
TRBV18	TRBJ1-4	NA	NA	CASSPRSATNEKLFF	TGTGCCAGCTCCCCACGATCAGCAACTAATGAAAAACTGTTTTTT
TRBV6-5	TRBJ1-2	TRBD1	NA	CASSYSSTGQGDGYTF	TGTGCCAGCAGTTACTCGAGCACCGGACAGGGCGACGGCTACACCTTC
TRBV19	TRBJ1-5	TRBD1	NA	CASREGASNQPQHF	TGTGCCAGTAGGGAGGGGGCTAGCAATCAGCCCCAGCATTTT
TRBV30	TRBJ2-5	NA	NA	CAWSVLVGKLETQYF	TGTGCCTGGAGTGTACTGGTGGGGAAATTGGAGACCCAGTACTTC
TRBV7-9	TRBJ1-1	NA	few	CASSLLGKEAFF	TGTGCCAGCAGCCTGTTGGGGAAAGAAGCTTTCTTT
TRBV4-1	TRBJ2-1	TRBD1	NA	CASSQRLPGQASDEQFF	TGCGCCAGCAGCCAACGATTACCGGGACAGGCGTCCGATGAGCAGTTCTTC
TRBV27	TRBJ2-5	TRBD2	NA	CASSFSGGTQETQYF	TGTGCCAGCAGTTTCTCGGGGGGTACACAAGAGACCCAGTACTTC
TRBV7-9	TRBJ1-1	NA	NA	CASSLGQYGTEAFF	TGTGCCAGCAGCTTAGGACAGTACGGCACTGAAGCTTTCTTT
TRBV5-5	TRBJ2-7	TRBD2	NA	CASSLLAGENEQYF	TGTGCCAGCAGCTTACTAGCGGGGGAAAACGAGCAGTACTTC
TRBV27	TRBJ2-7	NA	NA	CASKPRDTSYEQYF	TGTGCCAGCAAACCCCGGGACACCTCCTACGAGCAGTACTTC
TRBV4-1	TRBJ1-2	TRBD1	few	CASSPDRANYGYTF	TGCGCCAGCAGCCCCGACAGGGCTAACTATGGCTACACCTTC
TRBV7-2	TRBJ2-7	NA	NA	CASSLRGMEDYEQYF	TGTGCCAGCAGCTTAAGAGGGATGGAAGACTACGAGCAGTACTTC
TRBV6-5	TRBJ1-1	NA	NA	CASSYGDILNTEAFF	TGTGCCAGCAGTTACGGTGACATATTGAACACTGAAGCTTTCTTT
TRBV7-9	TRBJ1-1	NA	NA	CASSLAQNTEAFF	TGTGCCAGCAGCTTAGCGCAGAACACTGAAGCTTTCTTT
TRBV19	TRBJ1-5	NA	few	CASSMSRYDQPQHF	TGTGCCAGTAGTATGTCCAGGTACGATCAGCCCCAGCATTTT
TRBV5-1	TRBJ2-2	TRBD1	once	CASSWARQGAAGELFF	TGCGCCAGCAGCTGGGCCAGACAGGGGGCCGCCGGGGAGCTGTTTTTT
TRBV4-3	TRBJ2-5	NA	NA	CASTTKGWEHQETQYF	TGCGCCAGCACCACCAAGGGCTGGGAACATCAAGAGACCCAGTACTTC
TRBV4-2	TRBJ2-2	TRBD1	NA	CASSSRQGNRELFF	TGTGCCAGCAGCTCGAGACAGGGGAACCGGGAGCTGTTTTTT
TRBV2	TRBJ1-3	TRBD1	NA	CASSPLTGSGNTIYF	TGTGCCAGCAGTCCCTTGACAGGGAGTGGAAACACCATATATTTT
TRBV18	TRBJ2-2	NA	medium-sized	CASSPGAGELFF	TGTGCCAGCTCACCGGGTGCCGGGGAGCTGTTTTTT
TRBV30	TRBJ2-7	TRBD1	few	CAWSASSGTGGSEQYF	TGTGCCTGGAGTGCCTCCTCCGGGACAGGGGGCTCCGAGCAGTACTTC
TRBV19	TRBJ1-1	NA	NA	CASSPLTGFTEAFF	TGTGCCAGTAGTCCACTCACAGGGTTCACTGAAGCTTTCTTT
TRBV27	TRBJ2-3	TRBD1	few	CASSWQGARVADTQYF	TGTGCCAGCAGTTGGCAGGGGGCGAGAGTGGCAGATACGCAGTATTTT
TRBV28	TRBJ1-4	TRBD1	NA	CASSSGQDDEKLFF	TGTGCCAGCAGTTCTGGACAGGACGATGAAAAACTGTTTTTT
TRBV5-5	TRBJ1-5	TRBD1	NA	CASSFQGDQPQHF	TGTGCCAGCAGCTTCCAGGGGGATCAGCCCCAGCATTTT
TRBV10-1	TRBJ2-5	TRBD2	NA	CASSDGAGEQETQYF	TGCGCCAGCAGTGATGGCGCGGGGGAACAAGAGACCCAGTACTTC
TRBV28	TRBJ1-2	NA	NA	CASSLRVSGYTF	TGTGCCAGCAGTTTACGGGTTAGCGGCTACACCTTC
TRBV18	TRBJ2-5	TRBD1	NA	CASSPGQGTGTQYF	TGTGCCAGCTCCCCCGGACAGGGGACGGGGACCCAGTACTTC
TRBV5-4	TRBJ1-3	TRBD1	NA	CASSFQGGGNTIYF	TGTGCCAGCAGCTTCCAGGGGGGCGGAAACACCATATATTTT